This T cell receptor (beta chain) was captured by sequencing in a study of radiotherapy plus CTLA-4 blockade in lung cancer. Trimming removed 5 bases from V and 0 bases from J, with 14 bases in between. The length of the CDR3 is 16 residues. Germline V gene data show CDR1 as SGHTA and CDR2 as FQGNSA. Method: immunoSEQ multiplex PCR; TCRdb's copy keeps in-frame clones and lacks some. The sample yields about 62,000 clones, 60% to 80% seen once. Participants had chemo-refractory metastatic non-small-cell lung cancer and were treated with focal radiation plus ipilimumab CTLA-4 blockade. This clonotype was sampled from a human donor with non-small cell lung cancer who had a complete response to radiotherapy plus ipilimumab. This sequence joins TRBV7-2 and TRBJ2-4; weak D call: TRBD2 (5 bases). The specimen comprised peripheral blood, sampled from a patient treated with radiotherapy plus ipilimumab. The DNA of the CDR3 is TGTGCCAGCAGCCAGGTGGTCGGAGGAGCCAAAAACATTCAGTACTTC. This gives the protein CASSQVVGGAKNIQYF. Variable domain in full (rest from reference TRBV7-2 and TRBJ2-4): GAGVSQSPSNKVTEKGKDVELRCDPISGHTALYWYRQSLGQGLEFLIYFQGNSAPDKSGLPSDRFSAERTGGSVSTLTIQRTQQEDSAVYLCASSQVVGGAKNIQYFGAGTRLSVL.